This T cell receptor beta chain was sequenced during a study of blood T cells in healthy people across ages. Study-level findings and limits: Per-million-T-cell TCR beta diversity fell roughly linearly with age.

With a J-beta primer mix and a sample-barcoded 5' primer, a second PCR ran about 7 to 12 cycles. Each of the cDNA molecules was tagged by a template-switch adaptor with 12 random nucleotides. One entry per CDR3 protein, called by TCRdb with MiXCR from the 5' RACE reads. Of some 1,500,000 distinct CDR3 sequences in the sample, about 42% were seen once. CDR1 and CDR2 (germline): DFQATT, SNEGSKA (reference sequence). The CDR3 is made up of 15 amino acids. The V and J ends lost 2 bases and 3 bases respectively, with 14 bases between them. Donors each provided approximately 9.6 milliliters of peripheral blood. Concerning this clonotype: The antigen remains unidentified.

This chain links TRBV20-1 with TRBJ2-1, with D possibly TRBD2 on 6 matching bases. The sample taken for sequencing was blood. This receptor was identified in a woman aged 18-29 years in good health. The CDR3 coding sequence is TGCAGTGCTAGAAGTTGGACTACTCGCTACAATGAGCAGTTCTTC. This gives the protein CSARSWTTRYNEQFF.